This note documents a single T cell receptor beta chain sequence. This sample stems from a study of technical replicates of blood from a handful of donors. The CDR3 loop spans 13 amino acids. Germline V CDR1 and CDR2: MNHEY, SVGAGI. V lost 5 bases and J lost 6, with 13 bases in between. Only in-frame clones appear in the TCRdb table, and some are missing; sequencing was by immunoSEQ multiplex PCR. The table lists some 89,000 clones, about 95% of them singletons. This rearrangement joins TRBV6-5 to TRBJ1-2; tentatively, D is TRBD1 (5 bases). The sequence came from a human donor in good health. Material: T cells isolated from PBMCs. In DNA form, the CDR3 reads TGTGCCAGCAGTCACAGGTCGAGAGATGGCTACACCTTC. It yields the protein CASSHRSRDGYTF.